This entry lists 22 T cell receptor beta chains sequenced from one sample in a study of blood T cell repertoires in COVID-19. Generated by immunoSEQ multiplex PCR, the TCRdb table keeps only in-frame clones and is missing some. The table shows 200,000 to 250,000 clones, with roughly nine tenths occurring only once. Sequencing was done on a sample of PBMCs or T cells enriched from blood (not recorded which). These receptors all stem from a woman in her forties or fifties in a cohort exposed to, infected with or recovered from COVID-19 (not recorded which).

The genes are TRBV27 and TRBJ1-1; 7 bases match TRBD1. Germline CDR1 is MNHEY and CDR2 is SMNVEV (reference sequence). Trimming cost V 0 bases and J 1 base; bases outside gene matches: 2. The CDR3 contains 15 residues. The CDR3 protein is CASSLSRQGNTEAFF. The CDR3 bases are TGTGCCAGCAGTTTATCGAGACAGGGGAACACTGAAGCTTTCTTT.

V gene TRBV13 combines with J gene TRBJ2-2, with D uncertain. V lost 4 bases and J lost 8, with 5 bases in between. Germline CDR1 PRHDT, CDR2 FYEKMQ (reference sequence). The CDR3 runs to 11 residues. The CDR3 spells CASSSRGELFF. In nucleotides, the CDR3 is TGTGCCAGCAGCTCCAGAGGGGAGCTGTTTTTT.

The CDR3 sequence: CASSQVPGDSPLHF. The DNA of the CDR3 is TGTGCCAGCAGCCAAGTACCGGGAGATTCACCCCTCCACTTT. The rearrangement joins TRBV3-1 (or the pseudogene TRBV3-2) to TRBJ1-6; no reliable D call. The CDR3 is 14 residues long. Per germline, CDR1 LGHDT and CDR2 YNNKEL (reference sequence). Trimming took off 1 base at V and 8 bases at J, with 9 bases between the two ends.

The rearrangement uses TRBV25-1 and TRBJ1-6, with 7 nucleotides matching TRBD1. CDR3 size: 15 residues. Germline CDR1 reads MGHDK; CDR2 reads SYGVNS. Losses at the gene ends were 3 bases for V and 7 bases for J; bases not matched to a gene: 6. CDR3 region: CASSDSGTVNSPLHF. For the CDR3, the DNA is TGTGCCAGCAGTGACAGTGGGACAGTAAATTCACCCCTCCACTTT.

V gene TRBV18 combines with J gene TRBJ1-1; no definite D call. V dropped 6 bases and J dropped 1 base, with 9 bases sitting between them. The CDR3 is made up of 13 amino acids. The germline V gene has CDR1 KGHSH and CDR2 LQKENI. The CDR3 sequence is CASSLVPNTEAFF. The CDR3 DNA sequence: TGTGCCAGCTCCCTCGTTCCGAACACTGAAGCTTTCTTT.

The V call is TRBV6-5, the J call TRBJ1-3; D is possibly TRBD1 (5 bases). This CDR3 spans 16 amino acids. The V gene's germline CDR1 is MNHEY and CDR2 SVGAGI. Deletions cut 2 bases from V and 2 bases from J, with 13 bases between. CDR3 sequence (DNA): TGTGCCAGCAGTTACCGGGGGAGGGGCCCTGGAAACACCATATATTTT. Amino acid sequence: CASSYRGRGPGNTIYF.

The chain has TRBV7-8 and TRBJ2-1; D gene ambiguous. CDR3 size: 15 residues. CDR1 is SGHVS, CDR2 FQNEAQ, per germline. The V end was cut by 1 base, the J end by 0 bases, with 7 bases between. The CDR3 here is CASSLDLSSYNEQFF. The DNA for the CDR3 is TGTGCCAGCAGCTTAGATCTTAGCTCCTACAATGAGCAGTTCTTC.

The chain uses TRBV5-1 and TRBJ2-5; D perhaps matches TRBD1 (7 bases). The CDR3 sequence is 15 residues long. The V end was cut by 4 bases, the J end by 0 bases, with 13 bases between. Germline V gene data show CDR1 as SGHRS and CDR2 as YFSETQ. CDR3: CASSAGQINQETQYF. In DNA, the CDR3 is TGCGCCAGCAGCGCGGGACAGATAAACCAAGAGACCCAGTACTTC. Together with reference TRBV5-1 and TRBJ2-5, the CDR3 gives the full variable domain: KAGVTQTPRYLIKTRGQQVTLSCSPISGHRSVSWYQQTPGQGLQFLFEYFSETQRNKGNFPGRFSGRQFSNSRSEMNVSTLELGDSALYLCASSAGQINQETQYFGPGTRLLVL.

This chain connects TRBV6-2 or TRBV6-3 to TRBJ2-7; no clear D gene. The V end was cut by 8 bases, the J end by 4 bases, with 6 bases between. Germline CDR1 reads MNHEY; CDR2 reads SVGEGT. The CDR3 is 10 amino acids. CDR3 protein: CASGLYEQYF. The CDR3 region has the DNA TGTGCCAGCGGTTTATACGAGCAGTACTTC.

The rearrangement joins TRBV2 to TRBJ1-1; D gene ambiguous. Deletions cut 10 bases from V and 0 bases from J, with 21 bases between. The germline CDR1 and CDR2 sequences are SNHLY and FYNNEI. The CDR3 spans 16 residues. CDR3: CATIEASAIMNTEAFF. In nucleotides, the CDR3 is TGTGCCACTATCGAGGCGTCAGCCATAATGAACACTGAAGCTTTCTTT.

V usage is TRBV12-5 and J usage is TRBJ2-3, with 8 bases that match TRBD2. Germline V gives CDR1 LGHNT, CDR2 FRNRAP. The junction had 8 bases not matched to a gene; V was cut back by 0 bases and J by 0 bases. The CDR3 is made up of 18 amino acids. The CDR3 region is CASGLVVLAGLSTDTQYF. The CDR3 DNA sequence: TGTGCTAGTGGTTTGGTAGTGTTAGCGGGGCTAAGCACAGATACGCAGTATTTT. The full variable domain, its missing parts supplied by reference TRBV12-5 and TRBJ2-3, is DARVTQTPRHKVTEMGQEVTMRCQPILGHNTVFWYRQTMMQGLELLAYFRNRAPLDDSGMPKDRFSAEMPDATLATLKIQPSEPRDSAVYFCASGLVVLAGLSTDTQYFGPGTRLTVL.

The chain recombines TRBV9 with TRBJ1-1, with a possible D match to TRBD1 (5 bases). Trimming pared 2 bases from V and 3 bases from J, leaving 14 bases between. CDR3 length equals 15 residues. The germline V gene encodes CDR1 SGDLS and CDR2 YYNGEE. Here the CDR3 reads CASSVSVGGDTEAFF. The CDR3, as DNA: TGTGCCAGCAGCGTTTCTGTGGGGGGGGACACTGAAGCTTTCTTT.

The chain is built from TRBV9 and TRBJ1-6; D perhaps matches TRBD1 (6 bases). V dropped 2 bases and J dropped 0 bases, with 9 bases sitting between them. This CDR3 spans 16 amino acids. Per the germline V gene, CDR1 is SGDLS and CDR2 is YYNGEE. Here the CDR3 reads CASSVRQASYNSPLHF. CDR3 bases: TGTGCCAGCAGCGTCCGACAGGCCTCCTATAATTCACCCCTCCACTTT.

V usage is TRBV5-1 and J usage is TRBJ2-5; 12 bases are shared with TRBD2. The V gene's germline CDR1 is SGHRS and CDR2 YFSETQ. The CDR3 runs to 16 residues. Trimming cost V 4 bases and J 2 bases; bases outside gene matches: 6. The CDR3, as DNA: TGCGCCAGCAGCACGCGACTAGCGGGGGTGCAAGAGACCCAGTACTTC. Translated, it gives CASSTRLAGVQETQYF.

The J gene is TRBJ1-6, the V gene TRBV11-2; D is perhaps TRBD1 (5 bases). CDR1 and CDR2 (germline): SGHAT, FQNNGV. Trimming removed 3 bases at V and 11 bases at J, with 14 bases between. This CDR3 has 14 amino acids. The CDR3 DNA sequence: TGTGCCAGCAGCTTTGGGCAGGGCGTAACACCCCTCCACTTT. Protein: CASSFGQGVTPLHF.

The CDR3 nucleotides are TGTGCCTGGAGTGTTATAGGGGGCACTGAAGCTTTCTTT. Residues: CAWSVIGGTEAFF. This sequence joins TRBV30 and TRBJ1-1; weak D call: TRBD1 (6 bases). Germline-derived CDR1 and CDR2 are GTSNPN and SVGIG (reference sequence). V lost 0 bases, J lost 4 bases, and 9 bases lay in between. This CDR3 has 13 residues. The full variable domain, with the rest looked up from reference TRBV30 and TRBJ1-1, is SQTIHQWPATLVQPVGSPLSLECTVEGTSNPNLYWYRQAAGRGLQLLFYSVGIGQISSEVPQNLSASRPQDRQFILSSKKLLLSDSGFYLCAWSVIGGTEAFFGQGTRLTVV.

This clone was observed once. V is TRBV6-5 and J is TRBJ2-3, with D tentatively TRBD1 (5 bases). The CDR3 runs 13 residues. The germline gives CDR1 MNHEY, CDR2 SVGAGI. V was shortened by 7 bases and J by 4 bases, with 12 bases between the two germline ends. The CDR3 is CASITVRADTQYF. The DNA of the CDR3 is TGTGCCAGCATCACCGTCAGGGCAGATACGCAGTATTTT.

V and J are TRBV2 and TRBJ2-2; D call uncertain. Per the germline V gene, CDR1 is SNHLY and CDR2 is FYNNEI. The V end lost 5 bases, the J end lost 6 bases, and 10 bases lay between the germline ends. CDR3 length: 13 residues. This chain's CDR3 is CASSSRIAGELFF. In DNA form, the CDR3 reads TGTGCCAGCAGTTCCAGAATTGCCGGGGAGCTGTTTTTT.

The chain has TRBV27 and TRBJ2-2; D call uncertain. The CDR3 consists of 13 residues. Germline loops: CDR1 MNHEY, CDR2 SMNVEV (reference sequence). V was trimmed by 3 bases and J by 1 base, leaving 3 bases between them. The DNA for the CDR3 is TGTGCCAGCAGTTTCCAGAACACCGGGGAGCTGTTTTTT. This gives the protein CASSFQNTGELFF.

The chain employs TRBV29-1 and TRBJ1-1; 7 bases align to TRBD1. This CDR3 contains 14 residues. V shed 5 bases and J 0 bases; nucleotides not matched to a gene: 6. Germline values: CDR1 SQVTM, CDR2 ANQGSEA. The CDR3: CSVTGTALNTEAFF. CDR3 sequence (DNA): TGCAGCGTTACCGGGACAGCCCTGAACACTGAAGCTTTCTTT.

V and J are TRBV19 and TRBJ1-1; maybe TRBD1 (5 bases). V lost 5 bases to trimming and J lost 11 bases, with 36 bases between them. This CDR3 has 19 amino acids. Per germline, CDR1 LNHDA and CDR2 SQIVND (reference sequence). The CDR3 DNA sequence: TGTGCCAGTAGTGCCCGTAGGGGCCCTTATAGCAAAACGGAACATTCCGCTTTCTTT. As protein: CASSARRGPYSKTEHSAFF.

This clone was seen only a few times. V and J are TRBV7-9 and TRBJ2-2, with TRBD1 matching over 7 bases. CDR1 SEHNR and CDR2 FQNEAQ come from the germline V gene (reference sequence). J lost 8 bases, V lost 5 bases, and 17 bases had no gene match. This CDR3 is built from 17 residues. The CDR3 loop is CASSLRKGAVSRGELFF. In DNA form, the CDR3 reads TGTGCCAGCAGCCTGAGGAAGGGGGCTGTGTCCCGAGGGGAGCTGTTTTTT.